The clone carrying this T cell receptor (beta chain) occurred many times. Its matching antigen is unknown. The data belong to a study of T cells in Graves' hyperthyroidism and ophthalmopathy. Study-wide results and limits: Most thyroid-expanded clonotypes above 0.001 were also found in blood.

CDR1 KGHSH and CDR2 LQKENI come from the germline V gene. This CDR3 has 15 residues. V lost 2 bases and J lost 4, with 12 bases in between. Thyroid ultrasound, orbital computed tomography, clinical symptoms, and serum thyroxine and TRAb underpinned diagnoses. RNA transcripts yielded amplified TCR beta CDR3 regions. A first-round RT-PCR of the TCR CDR3 used the HTBI primer set. TCRdb re-called the multiplex PCR reads through MiXCR, storing one row per CDR3 protein. The sample holds hundreds of thousands of distinct CDR3 sequences, over 12% seen once. The V gene is TRBV18, the J gene TRBJ1-3; D not certain. The sample consisted of blood. The sequence derives from a man aged 50-60 years with Graves' ophthalmopathy. The CDR3 spells CASSPMVGGGNTIYF. The CDR3 region has the DNA TGTGCCAGCTCACCAATGGTGGGTGGAGGAAACACCATATATTTT.